The rows below give T cell receptor beta chains drawn from one sample of a study of CD8 T cells in ankylosing spondylitis. TCRdb used MiXCR to reprocess the 5' RACE reads, holding one entry per CDR3 protein. In the table there are about 540,000 distinct CDR3 sequences, approximately 12% of which are singletons. Sequenced sample: blood, either unsorted or a sorted T cell fraction (not recorded which). The receptor set was obtained from a male donor with ankylosing spondylitis. Both conserved end residues are part of each CDR3. D genes are given only for firm matches. Part of the rows lack a size; the others show once, few, many or a class for expanded clones.

J,V,size,D,DNA,CDR3
TRBJ2-6,TRBV27,NA,NA,TGTGCCAGCAGTTTACGGCATTCCTCTGGGGCCAACGTCCTGACTTTC,CASSLRHSSGANVLTF
TRBJ2-7,TRBV21-1,NA,NA,TGTGCCAGCGGCAGGGGACGGGCCTACGAGCAGTACTTC,CASGRGRAYEQYF
TRBJ2-1,TRBV18,many,NA,TGTGCCAGCTCACCCCTAAACCCGGCCGTTGGGGCATCCTACAATGAGCAGTTCTTC,CASSPLNPAVGASYNEQFF
TRBJ1-1,TRBV12-3/TRBV12-4,NA,NA,TGTGCCAGCAGTCCTAGAGAGGGGGTCACTGAAGCTTTCTTT,CASSPREGVTEAFF
TRBJ1-1,TRBV5-1,many,NA,TGCGCCAGCAGCCGGACAGACCTCACTGAAGCTTTCTTT,CASSRTDLTEAFF
TRBJ2-7,TRBV3-1,NA,TRBD1,TGTGCCAGCAGCCCTGGACAGGTCGACTCCTACGAGCAGTACTTC,CASSPGQVDSYEQYF
TRBJ2-1,TRBV2,few,TRBD2,TGTGCCAGCAGTGAAGCGCATAGGGGACTAGCGGGCTTC,CASSEAHRGLAGF
TRBJ2-4,TRBV20-1,few,NA,TGCAGGGGGGGAGCCAAAAACATTCAGTACTTC,CRGGAKNIQYF
TRBJ1-4,TRBV10-3,many,NA,TGTGCCATCAGAAGAGGTTCTAATGAAAAACTGTTTTTT,CAIRRGSNEKLFF
TRBJ2-3,TRBV29-1,many,NA,TGCAGCGTTGGCCCCCCTGGATCAGATACGCAGTATTTT,CSVGPPGSDTQYF
TRBJ2-5,TRBV7-2,few,NA,TGTGCCAGCATCCGGACCGACTCTGCCTGGGCCCAGTACTTC,CASIRTDSAWAQYF
TRBJ2-2,TRBV29-1,many,TRBD1,TGCAGCGTTGAACAGGACAGGGGGATCGGGGAGCTGTTTTTT,CSVEQDRGIGELFF
TRBJ2-5,TRBV29-1,NA,TRBD2,TGCAGCGTTGTCGGGACTAGCGGGATCTATGAGACCCAGTACTTC,CSVVGTSGIYETQYF
TRBJ2-1,TRBV29-1,NA,TRBD1,TGCAGCGTCGACCCGGGACAGGGATCGGTTAGGAATGAGCAGTTCTTC,CSVDPGQGSVRNEQFF
TRBJ2-2,TRBV15,NA,NA,TGTGCCACCAGCAGAGAGTGGGGGGCGAACACCGGGGAGCTGTTTTTT,CATSREWGANTGELFF
TRBJ2-1,TRBV5-1,few,TRBD2,TGCGCCAGCAGCTACGATGCGGGAGGCACTTACAATGAGCAGTTCTTC,CASSYDAGGTYNEQFF
TRBJ2-3,TRBV5-1,NA,TRBD2,TGCGCCAGCACCATAGCGGGCCCGGGGGGCACAGATACGCAGTATTTT,CASTIAGPGGTDTQYF
TRBJ1-1,TRBV27,many,TRBD1,TGTGCCAGCAGTTTCGGAACAGGGGTGAACACTGAAGCTTTCTTT,CASSFGTGVNTEAFF
TRBJ2-7,TRBV6-2/TRBV6-3,few,NA,TGTGCCAGCACCGTACCCCCCGAGAACCATCAGTACTTC,CASTVPPENHQYF
TRBJ2-1,TRBV7-2,few,NA,TGTGCCAGCAGCCCGACTAGAGGTGAGCAGTTCTTC,CASSPTRGEQFF
TRBJ2-2,TRBV9,NA,TRBD2,TGTGCCAGCATCTACGGGGGGTGGGACACCGGGGAGCTGTTTTTT,CASIYGGWDTGELFF
TRBJ2-7,TRBV18,many,NA,TGTGCCAGCTCACCACCGGGGGTGGGGGACTACGAGCAGTACTTC,CASSPPGVGDYEQYF
TRBJ1-4,TRBV5-1,NA,NA,TGCGCCAGCAGCTTGGAATTATCTAATAATGAAAAACTGTTTTTT,CASSLELSNNEKLFF
TRBJ2-3,TRBV20-1,NA,NA,TGCAGTGCTTCTTTTCTAGGGGGGGGCACAGATACGCAGTATTTT,CSASFLGGGTDTQYF
TRBJ2-1,TRBV12-3/TRBV12-4,few,TRBD2,TGTGCCAGCAGTTCTCTAGCGGGATGGAACAATGAGCAGTTCTTC,CASSSLAGWNNEQFF
TRBJ1-3,TRBV29-1,NA,NA,TGCAGCGCCTCAGAGGGTCGAAACACCATATATTTT,CSASEGRNTIYF
TRBJ2-5,TRBV3-1,NA,NA,TGTGCCAGCAGCCCCGATGGGGCGCGGGAAGGGGCCCAGTACTTC,CASSPDGAREGAQYF
TRBJ2-3,TRBV5-1,NA,TRBD2,TGCGCCAGCAGCTTGGCCGGGAAGCGGGAATCAGATACGCAGTATTTT,CASSLAGKRESDTQYF
TRBJ2-3,TRBV27,many,NA,TGTGCCAGCACCCCTCTTCGGGGGGCCCAAATTCCGTCCACAGATACGCAGTATTTT,CASTPLRGAQIPSTDTQYF
TRBJ2-4,TRBV12-3/TRBV12-4,many,TRBD1,TGTGCCTCAGGGGGCCAAAACATTCAGTACTTC,CASGGQNIQYF
TRBJ1-1,TRBV5-1,many,TRBD1,TGCGCCAGCAGCTTGGAACGACAGGGGGCGAACACTGAAGCTTTCTTT,CASSLERQGANTEAFF
TRBJ2-5,TRBV5-1,many,NA,TGCGCCAGCAGAATCCAGGAGCAAGAGACCCAGTACTTC,CASRIQEQETQYF
TRBJ1-3,TRBV2,NA,NA,TGTGCCAGCAGTGCCGCCGCAACGACTGGAAACACCATATATTTT,CASSAAATTGNTIYF
TRBJ2-3,TRBV7-8,few,NA,TGTGCCAGCAGACAGGCGGCAGATACGCAGTATTTT,CASRQAADTQYF
TRBJ1-5,TRBV4-1,NA,TRBD1,TGCGCCAGCAGCCAAATGACGGGACAGGGGAATCAGCCCCAGCATTTT,CASSQMTGQGNQPQHF
TRBJ1-2,TRBV5-1,few,TRBD1,TGCGCCAGCAGCTTGGGGACAGGGGGCGAAGGCTATGGCTACACCTTC,CASSLGTGGEGYGYTF
TRBJ1-2,TRBV30,NA,TRBD1,TGTGCCTGGAGTCGACAGGGTGGCGGCTACACCTTC,CAWSRQGGGYTF
TRBJ1-4,TRBV30,many,NA,TGTGCCTGGAGTGTAGGCAGCATTAATGAAAAACTGTTTTTT,CAWSVGSINEKLFF
TRBJ1-3,TRBV12-3/TRBV12-4,NA,NA,TGTGCCAGCAGTTTAGCACAGGGAAGTTTGGATGGAAACACCATATATTTT,CASSLAQGSLDGNTIYF
TRBJ2-1,TRBV12-3/TRBV12-4,NA,NA,TGTGCCAGCACGGGGATCTCCTACAATGAGCAGTTCTTC,CASTGISYNEQFF
TRBJ2-2,TRBV12-3/TRBV12-4,few,TRBD2,TGTGCCAGCAGTCCCGGACTAGCGGGAGGGGGAACCGGGGAGCTGTTTTTT,CASSPGLAGGGTGELFF
TRBJ2-1,TRBV11-3,NA,TRBD2,TGTGCCAGCAGCTTAGTGGCGGGAGCAAGGGATGAGCAGTTCTTC,CASSLVAGARDEQFF
TRBJ2-5,TRBV20-1,many,TRBD2,TGCAGTGCGTTGCTAGCGGGAACAGAGACCCAGTACTTC,CSALLAGTETQYF
TRBJ1-5,TRBV20-1,NA,TRBD1,TGCAGTGCTAGGCGTCCCGGGACAGGGAACAATCAGCCCCAGCATTTT,CSARRPGTGNNQPQHF
TRBJ1-2,TRBV6-1,NA,NA,TGTGCCAGCAGTGGCAGCCAGCTCTATGGCTACACCTTC,CASSGSQLYGYTF
TRBJ2-4,TRBV20-1,many,NA,TGCAGTGCTGGGGGCCGGGGGGCAGCCAAAAACATTCAGTACTTC,CSAGGRGAAKNIQYF
TRBJ2-1,TRBV4-2,NA,TRBD2,TGTGCCAGCAGCCCGGGGACTAGTTTATTCAGCTCCTACAATGAGCAGTTCTTC,CASSPGTSLFSSYNEQFF
TRBJ1-2,TRBV5-6,NA,TRBD1,TGTGCCAGCAGCGCGGACCTAGGACAGGGGGATTATGGCTACACCTTC,CASSADLGQGDYGYTF